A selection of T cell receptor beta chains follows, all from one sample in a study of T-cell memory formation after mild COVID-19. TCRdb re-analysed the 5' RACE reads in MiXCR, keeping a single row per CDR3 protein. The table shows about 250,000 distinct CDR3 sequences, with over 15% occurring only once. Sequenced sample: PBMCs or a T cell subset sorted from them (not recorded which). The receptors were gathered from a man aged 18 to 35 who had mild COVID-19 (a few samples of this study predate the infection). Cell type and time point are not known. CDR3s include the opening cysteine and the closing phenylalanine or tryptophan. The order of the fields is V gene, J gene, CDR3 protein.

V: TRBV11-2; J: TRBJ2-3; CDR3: CASSSLRGKDTQYF
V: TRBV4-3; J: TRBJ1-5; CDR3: CASSQDWAVNQPQHF
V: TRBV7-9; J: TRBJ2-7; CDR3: CASSSPGLAGRSSYEQYF
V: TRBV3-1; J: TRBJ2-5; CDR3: CASSQVWVQLQETQYF
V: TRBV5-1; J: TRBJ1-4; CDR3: CASSRRPQGQGEKLFF
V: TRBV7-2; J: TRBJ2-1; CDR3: CASSQTSDNEQFF
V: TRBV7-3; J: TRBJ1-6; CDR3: CASGTGLPSPLHF
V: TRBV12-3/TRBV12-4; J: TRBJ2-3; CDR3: CASRPGPSTDTQYF
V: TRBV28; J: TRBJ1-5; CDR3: CASSRPVMTGGINQPQHF
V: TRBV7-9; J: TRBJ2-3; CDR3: CASSFHSTDTQYF
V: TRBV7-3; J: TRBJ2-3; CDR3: CASSEGTSGATDTQYF
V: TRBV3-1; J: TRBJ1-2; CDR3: CASSQGANYGYTF
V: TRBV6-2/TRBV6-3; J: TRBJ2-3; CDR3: CASTSVDRDTDTQYF
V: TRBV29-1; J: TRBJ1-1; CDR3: CSVEALTFEAFF
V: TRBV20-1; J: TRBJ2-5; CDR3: CSASGTKRGDQETQYF
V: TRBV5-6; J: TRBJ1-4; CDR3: CASSLREREKLFF
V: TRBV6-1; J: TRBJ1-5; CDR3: CASSEALPTPWQPQHF
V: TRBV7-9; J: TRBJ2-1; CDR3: CASSSGQGAWDEQFF
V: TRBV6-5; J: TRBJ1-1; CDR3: CASGHNTEAFF
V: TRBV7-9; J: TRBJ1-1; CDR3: CASSLGYIGKNHPEAFF
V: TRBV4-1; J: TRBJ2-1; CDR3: CASSQRENRAGEQFF
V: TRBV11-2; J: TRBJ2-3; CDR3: CASSLAAAQYF
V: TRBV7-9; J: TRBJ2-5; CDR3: CASSSRRTPPTETQYF
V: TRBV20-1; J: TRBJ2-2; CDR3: CSAHPGQNTGELFF
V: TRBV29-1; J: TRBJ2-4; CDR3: CSVSRAENIQYF
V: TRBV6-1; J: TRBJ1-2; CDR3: CASRDGAGGYTF
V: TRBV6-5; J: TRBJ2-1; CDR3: CASSYQGSREQFF
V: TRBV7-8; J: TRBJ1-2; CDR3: CASSFRQGNYGYTF
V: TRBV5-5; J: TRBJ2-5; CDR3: CASSLKSQAQETQYF
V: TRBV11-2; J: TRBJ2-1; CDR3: CASTPPWSSYNEQFF
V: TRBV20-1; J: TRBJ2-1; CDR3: CSAGGWASGGNEQFF